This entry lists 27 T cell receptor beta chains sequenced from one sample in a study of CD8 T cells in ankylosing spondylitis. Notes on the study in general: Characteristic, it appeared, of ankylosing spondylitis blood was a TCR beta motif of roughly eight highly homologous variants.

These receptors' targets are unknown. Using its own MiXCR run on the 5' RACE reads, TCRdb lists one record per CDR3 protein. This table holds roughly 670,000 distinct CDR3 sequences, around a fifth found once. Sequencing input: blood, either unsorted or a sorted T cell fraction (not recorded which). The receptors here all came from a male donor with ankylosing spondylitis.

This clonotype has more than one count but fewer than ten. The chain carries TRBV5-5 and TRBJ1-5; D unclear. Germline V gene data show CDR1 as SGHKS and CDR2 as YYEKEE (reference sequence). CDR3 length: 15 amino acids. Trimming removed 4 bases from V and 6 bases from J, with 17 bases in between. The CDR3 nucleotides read TGTGCCAGCAGCGCGCAGGAGGAGATCGGTCAGCCCCAGCATTTT. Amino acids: CASSAQEEIGQPQHF.

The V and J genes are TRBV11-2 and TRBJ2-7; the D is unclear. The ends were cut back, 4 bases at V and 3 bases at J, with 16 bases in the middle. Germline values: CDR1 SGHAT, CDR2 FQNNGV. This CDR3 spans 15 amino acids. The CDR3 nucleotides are TGTGCCAGCAGCTCCGTCGTAAAGAGTTTCTACGAGCAGTACTTC. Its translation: CASSSVVKSFYEQYF.

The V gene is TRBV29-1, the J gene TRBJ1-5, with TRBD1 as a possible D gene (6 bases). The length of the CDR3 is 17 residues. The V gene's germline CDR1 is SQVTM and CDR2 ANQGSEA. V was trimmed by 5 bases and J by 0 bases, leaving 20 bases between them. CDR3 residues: CSVTELGDKYSNQPQHF. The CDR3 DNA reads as TGCAGCGTTACCGAGCTGGGGGACAAATATAGCAATCAGCCCCAGCATTTT.

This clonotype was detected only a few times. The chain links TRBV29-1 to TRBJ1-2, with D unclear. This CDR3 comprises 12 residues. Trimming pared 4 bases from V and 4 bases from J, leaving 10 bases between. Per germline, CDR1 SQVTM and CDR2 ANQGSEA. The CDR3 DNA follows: TGCAGCGTTGTCTCGGTAGCCTATGGCTACACCTTC. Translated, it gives CSVVSVAYGYTF. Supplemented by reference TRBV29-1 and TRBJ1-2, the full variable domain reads SAVISQKPSRDICQRGTSLTIQCQVDSQVTMMFWYRQQPGQSLTLIATANQGSEATYESGFVIDKFPISRPNLTFSTLTVSNMSPEDSSIYLCSVVSVAYGYTFGSGTRLTVV.

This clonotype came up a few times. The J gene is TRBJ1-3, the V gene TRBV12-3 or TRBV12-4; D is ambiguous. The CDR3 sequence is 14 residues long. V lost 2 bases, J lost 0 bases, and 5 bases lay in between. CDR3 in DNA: TGTGCCAGCAGTTTATTTGGCTCTGGAAACACCATATATTTT. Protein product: CASSLFGSGNTIYF.

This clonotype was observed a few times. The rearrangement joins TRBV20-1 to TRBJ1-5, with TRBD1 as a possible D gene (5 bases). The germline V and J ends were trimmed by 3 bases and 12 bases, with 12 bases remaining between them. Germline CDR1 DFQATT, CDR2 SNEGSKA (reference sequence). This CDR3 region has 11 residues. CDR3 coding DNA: TGCAGTGCTAGTGGTGTGGGGGTCCAGCATTTT. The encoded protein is CSASGVGVQHF.

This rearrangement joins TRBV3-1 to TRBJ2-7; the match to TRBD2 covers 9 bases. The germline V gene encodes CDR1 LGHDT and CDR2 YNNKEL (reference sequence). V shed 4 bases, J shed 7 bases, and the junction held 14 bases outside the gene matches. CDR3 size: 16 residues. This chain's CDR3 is CASSRGRASGPGEQYF. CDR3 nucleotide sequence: TGTGCCAGCAGCCGCGGGAGGGCTAGCGGTCCGGGGGAGCAGTACTTC.

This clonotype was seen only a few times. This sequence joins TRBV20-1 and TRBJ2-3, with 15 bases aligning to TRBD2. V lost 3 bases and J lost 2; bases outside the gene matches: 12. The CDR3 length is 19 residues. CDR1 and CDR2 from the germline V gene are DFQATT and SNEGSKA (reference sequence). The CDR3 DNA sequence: TGCAGTGCTAGGGGACTAGCGGGGGGACCTCCTCCTAACACAGATACGCAGTATTTT. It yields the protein CSARGLAGGPPPNTDTQYF.

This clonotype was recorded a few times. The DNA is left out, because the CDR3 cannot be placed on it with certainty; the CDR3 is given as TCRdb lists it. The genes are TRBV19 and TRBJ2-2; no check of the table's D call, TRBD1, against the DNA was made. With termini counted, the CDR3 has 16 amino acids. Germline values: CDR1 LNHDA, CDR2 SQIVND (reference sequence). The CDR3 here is CASSNRDRGVPGSCFF.

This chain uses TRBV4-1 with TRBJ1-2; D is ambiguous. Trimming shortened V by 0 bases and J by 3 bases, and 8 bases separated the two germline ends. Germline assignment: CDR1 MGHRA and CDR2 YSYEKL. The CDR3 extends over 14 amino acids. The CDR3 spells CASSQDRADYGYTF. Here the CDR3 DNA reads TGCGCCAGCAGCCAAGATCGGGCTGACTATGGCTACACCTTC.

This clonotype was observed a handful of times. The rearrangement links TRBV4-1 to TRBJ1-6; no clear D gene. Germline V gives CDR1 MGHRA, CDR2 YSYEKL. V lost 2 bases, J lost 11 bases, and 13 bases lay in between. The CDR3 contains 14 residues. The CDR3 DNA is TGCGCCAGCAGCCAAAGTCCGTACGGGACACCCCTCCACTTT. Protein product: CASSQSPYGTPLHF.

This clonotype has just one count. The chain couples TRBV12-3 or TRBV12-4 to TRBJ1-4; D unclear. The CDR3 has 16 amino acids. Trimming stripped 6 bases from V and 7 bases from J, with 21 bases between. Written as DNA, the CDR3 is TGTGCCAGCAGGCTAAGGTTGGACGGCAGAGGTGAAAAACTGTTTTTT. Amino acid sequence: CASRLRLDGRGEKLFF.

CDR3 loop: CASSLSGSFHNEQFF. CDR3 nucleotides: TGTGCCAGCAGCTTAAGCGGTAGCTTCCACAATGAGCAGTTCTTC. This sequence joins TRBV7-8 and TRBJ2-1, with D maybe TRBD2 (5 bases). The CDR3 has 15 residues. CDR1 is SGHVS, CDR2 FQNEAQ, per germline. Trimming took off 2 bases at V and 5 bases at J, with 13 bases between the two ends.

The CDR3 DNA reads as TGTGCCTCGGACAGGTCAACCGGGGAGCTGTTTTTT. This sequence encodes CASDRSTGELFF. J is TRBJ2-2 and V is TRBV30; 7 bases fit TRBD1. Germline values: CDR1 GTSNPN, CDR2 SVGIG (reference sequence). Trimming took 7 bases from V and 5 from J; bases not matched to a gene: 4. The length of the CDR3 is 12 residues.

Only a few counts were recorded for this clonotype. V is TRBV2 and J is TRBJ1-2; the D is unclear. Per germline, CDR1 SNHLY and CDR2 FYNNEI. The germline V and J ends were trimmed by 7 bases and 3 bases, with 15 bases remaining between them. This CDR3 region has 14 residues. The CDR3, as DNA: TGTGCCAGCACCGCTCGATCGACCGACTATGGCTACACCTTC. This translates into CASTARSTDYGYTF.

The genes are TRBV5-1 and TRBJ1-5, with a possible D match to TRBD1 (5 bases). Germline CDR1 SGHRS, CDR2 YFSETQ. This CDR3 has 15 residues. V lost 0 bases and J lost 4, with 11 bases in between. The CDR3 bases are TGCGCCAGCAGCTTGGATGGGGCGGGAAATCAGCCCCAGCATTTT. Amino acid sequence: CASSLDGAGNQPQHF.

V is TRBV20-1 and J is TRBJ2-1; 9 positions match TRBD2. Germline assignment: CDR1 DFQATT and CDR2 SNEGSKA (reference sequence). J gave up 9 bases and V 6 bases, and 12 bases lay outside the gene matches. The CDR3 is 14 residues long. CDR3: CSALTSGTVGEQFF. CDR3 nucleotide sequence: TGCAGTGCCCTGACTAGCGGAACGGTGGGTGAGCAGTTCTTC.

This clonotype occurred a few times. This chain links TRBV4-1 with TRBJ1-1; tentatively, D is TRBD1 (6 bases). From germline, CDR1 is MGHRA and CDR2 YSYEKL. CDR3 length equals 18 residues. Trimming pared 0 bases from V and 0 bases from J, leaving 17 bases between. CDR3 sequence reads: CASSQDQLRQAMNTEAFF. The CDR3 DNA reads TGCGCCAGCAGCCAAGATCAACTACGACAGGCCATGAACACTGAAGCTTTCTTT.

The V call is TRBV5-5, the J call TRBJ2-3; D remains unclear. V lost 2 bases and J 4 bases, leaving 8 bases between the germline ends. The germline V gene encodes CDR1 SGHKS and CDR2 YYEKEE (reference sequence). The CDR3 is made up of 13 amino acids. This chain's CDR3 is CASSFTPADTQYF. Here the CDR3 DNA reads TGTGCCAGCAGCTTTACTCCAGCAGATACGCAGTATTTT.

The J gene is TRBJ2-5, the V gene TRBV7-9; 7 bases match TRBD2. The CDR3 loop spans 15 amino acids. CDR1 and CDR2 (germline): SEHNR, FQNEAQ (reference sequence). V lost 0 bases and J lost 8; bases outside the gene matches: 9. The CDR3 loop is CASSLARTSRSTQYF. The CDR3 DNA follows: TGTGCCAGCAGCTTAGCGAGGACTAGTAGGAGCACCCAGTACTTC.

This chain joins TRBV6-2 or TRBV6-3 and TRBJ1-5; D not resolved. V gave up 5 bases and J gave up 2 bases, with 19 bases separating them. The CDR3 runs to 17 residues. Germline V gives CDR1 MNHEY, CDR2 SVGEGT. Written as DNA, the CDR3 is TGTGCCAGCAGTCTTTCCTCCGATCGAGGACGCAATCAGCCCCAGCATTTT. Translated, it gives CASSLSSDRGRNQPQHF.

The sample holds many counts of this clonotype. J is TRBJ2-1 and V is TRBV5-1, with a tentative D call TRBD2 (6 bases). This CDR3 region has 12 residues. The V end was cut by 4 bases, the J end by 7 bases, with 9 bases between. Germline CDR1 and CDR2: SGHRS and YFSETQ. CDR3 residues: CASSIGLNEQFF. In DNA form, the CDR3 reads TGCGCCAGCAGCATCGGACTAAATGAGCAGTTCTTC.

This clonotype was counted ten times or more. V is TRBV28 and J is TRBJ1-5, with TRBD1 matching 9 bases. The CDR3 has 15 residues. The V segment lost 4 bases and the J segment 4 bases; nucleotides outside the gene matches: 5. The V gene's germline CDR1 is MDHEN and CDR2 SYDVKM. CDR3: CASSYADRGNQPQHF. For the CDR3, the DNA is TGTGCCAGCAGTTACGCGGACAGGGGAAATCAGCCCCAGCATTTT.

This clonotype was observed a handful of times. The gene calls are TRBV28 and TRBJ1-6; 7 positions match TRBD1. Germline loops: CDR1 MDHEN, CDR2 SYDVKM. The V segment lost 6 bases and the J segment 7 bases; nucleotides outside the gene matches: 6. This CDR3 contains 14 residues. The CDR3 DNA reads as TGTGCCAGCAGCCGCGACAGGGCGAATTCACCCCTCCACTTT. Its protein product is CASSRDRANSPLHF.

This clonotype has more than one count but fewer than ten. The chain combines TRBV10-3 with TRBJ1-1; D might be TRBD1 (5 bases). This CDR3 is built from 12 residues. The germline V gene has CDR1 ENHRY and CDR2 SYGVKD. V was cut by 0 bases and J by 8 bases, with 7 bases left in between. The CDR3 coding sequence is TGTGCCATCAGTGAGTCACAGGACGAAGCTTTCTTT. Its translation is CAISESQDEAFF.

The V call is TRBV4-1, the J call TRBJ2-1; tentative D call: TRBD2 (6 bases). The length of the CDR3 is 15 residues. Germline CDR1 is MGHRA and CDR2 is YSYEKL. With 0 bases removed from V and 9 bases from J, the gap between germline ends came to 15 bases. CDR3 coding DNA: TGCGCCAGCAGCCAAGATTTACCCGCCGGGAGTGAGCAGTTCTTC. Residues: CASSQDLPAGSEQFF.

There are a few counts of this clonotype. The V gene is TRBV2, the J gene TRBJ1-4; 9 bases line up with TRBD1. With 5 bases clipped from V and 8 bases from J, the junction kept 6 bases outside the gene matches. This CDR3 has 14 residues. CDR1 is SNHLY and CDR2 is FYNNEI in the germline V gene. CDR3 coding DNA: TGTGCCAGCAGTAAAGGGACAGGGCTCGAAAAACTGTTTTTT. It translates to CASSKGTGLEKLFF.